The rows below give T cell receptor beta chains drawn from one sample of a study of blood T cells in healthy people across ages. TCRdb re-called the 5' RACE reads through MiXCR, storing one row per CDR3 protein. Among roughly 1,500,000 distinct CDR3 sequences listed, 35% to 45% were seen once. The sequencing sample was made of blood. These receptors were obtained from a woman aged 18-35 years in good health. Both conserved end residues are trimmed from each CDR3. Fields, in order: J gene, V gene, CDR3 protein.

>TRBJ2-1|TRBV5-1
ASSLGGSSYNERF
>.|TRBV28
ASSLYGQGSYEQY
>TRBJ1-1|TRBV20-1
SARPSGARDTEAF
>TRBJ1-1|TRBV29-1
SVEGVPLNTEAF
>TRBJ1-1|TRBV29-1
SVGSRTVMNTEAF
>TRBJ2-4|TRBV5-5
ASTLQGGNNEQY
>TRBJ2-1|TRBV4-2
ASSDLAGSSYNGQF
>TRBJ1-2|TRBV12-3/TRBV12-4
ASRSDRLGYT
>TRBJ2-7|TRBV5-6
ASSSLGGAKSYEQY
>TRBJ2-5|TRBV7-2
ASSLGGNGLAGIQETQY
>TRBJ2-3|TRBV27
ASSFGISTDTQY
>TRBJ1-2|TRBV3-1
ASSQGGTGNYGYT
>TRBJ2-1|TRBV10-3
AIREAGGPRNEQF
>TRBJ2-1|TRBV6-5
ASSYSIGEVSEQF
>TRBJ2-3|TRBV5-1
ASSLACSGADTDTQY
>TRBJ1-1|TRBV3-1
ASSPRTDMNTEAF
>TRBJ2-1|TRBV10-2
ASSESLWNEQF
>TRBJ1-2|TRBV21-1
ASSKPPDRYGYT
>TRBJ2-3|TRBV7-2
ASSPNRAGLAGWGTDTQY
>TRBJ2-3|TRBV6-1
ASSRPASSTDTQY
>TRBJ2-3|TRBV20-1
SARGRGTSGIRDTQY
>TRBJ2-1|TRBV10-1
ASSESGTNNEQF
>TRBJ2-6|TRBV12-3/TRBV12-4
AAGRLSGANVLT
>TRBJ2-5|TRBV7-9
ASERESLVLETQY
>TRBJ2-5|TRBV12-5
ASGRDIPQETQY
>TRBJ2-7|TRBV5-6
ASRGFGTYEQY
>TRBJ1-1|TRBV5-4
ASSPSIPRSNTEAF
>TRBJ2-7|TRBV20-1
SAIHPSSGGAYEQY
>TRBJ1-2|TRBV20-1
SVADNYGYT
>TRBJ2-7|TRBV18
ASSPSGSYEQY
>TRBJ2-7|TRBV28
ASSLTGTGNYEQY
>TRBJ2-2|TRBV2
ASRSRTSGLIPGELF
>TRBJ1-5|TRBV7-8
ASTRGRSMVDQPQH
>TRBJ1-1|TRBV6-6
ASSKGIEAF
>TRBJ2-7|TRBV7-3
ASSLTSPKMSEQY
>TRBJ1-2|TRBV24-1
ATSGGVGNYGYT
>TRBJ2-1|TRBV20-1
SAPGLAGLRDEQF
>TRBJ2-1|TRBV20-1
SASRPSLSGRAANEQF
>TRBJ1-2|TRBV5-6
ASSLGSGTGGIYGYT
>TRBJ2-1|TRBV6-6
ASYDYNEQF
>TRBJ2-3|TRBV10-1
ASLDPSTDTQY
>TRBJ2-7|TRBV20-1
SAHTRPTGPGYEQY
>TRBJ2-7|TRBV5-6
ASSWGGATYEQY
>TRBJ1-2|TRBV11-1
ASSRGTGNRYT
>TRBJ2-1|TRBV10-3
AISEPTSGGSNEQF
>TRBJ2-7|TRBV5-1
ASSLGSSGSSYEQY
>TRBJ2-3|TRBV18
ASSPTITDTQY
>TRBJ1-2|TRBV30
AWRIDRAYGYT
>TRBJ1-1|TRBV5-1
ASRVSGALNTEAF
>TRBJ1-5|TRBV6-2/TRBV6-3
ASLSGGRNQPQH
>TRBJ2-3|TRBV7-9
ASSPWSGTSTDTQY
>TRBJ2-3|TRBV12-3/TRBV12-4
ASSGGQGYLTDTQY
>TRBJ2-1|TRBV12-3/TRBV12-4
ASSFGTSGYNEQF
>TRBJ2-7|TRBV6-5
ASSLDAGTSIHEQY
>TRBJ2-6|TRBV6-4
ASSDSNSGGVLT
>TRBJ2-1|TRBV4-1
ASSQPGTSGRRPYNEQF
>TRBJ2-7|TRBV6-2/TRBV6-3
ASSYSLAGGPYNEQY
>TRBJ2-4|TRBV7-9
ATGPGQQY
>TRBJ2-7|TRBV29-1
SAFQRTPKSRSEQY
>TRBJ2-5|TRBV3-1
ASSQAQNQETQY